This entry describes one T cell receptor (beta chain). The antigen remains unidentified. Trimming pared 1 base from V and 4 bases from J, leaving 11 bases between. CDR3 length: 14 residues. The V gene's germline CDR1 is SGHRS and CDR2 YFSETQ. This entry belongs to a study of cytomegalovirus exposure and HLA in healthy donors. Primers: 60 Vbeta forward and 13 Jbeta reverse. Profiled with immunoSEQ multiplex PCR; TCRdb holds only in-frame clones, not every one. Of roughly 100,000 clones listed, over 65% are singletons. Whole-study findings and limits: By a later analysis, the bulk of CMV-associated TCR beta chains appeared HLA-restricted. Presence/absence analyses supposed approximately even sequencing depth among donors.

The sequencing input was PBMCs. The chain carries TRBV5-1 and TRBJ1-1; D not resolved. The receptor was derived from a man aged 35 to 55 in good health and CMV-seronegative. The CDR3 reads CASSLSGSGTEAFF. The CDR3 region has the DNA TGCGCCAGCAGCTTGTCGGGATCGGGCACTGAAGCTTTCTTT.